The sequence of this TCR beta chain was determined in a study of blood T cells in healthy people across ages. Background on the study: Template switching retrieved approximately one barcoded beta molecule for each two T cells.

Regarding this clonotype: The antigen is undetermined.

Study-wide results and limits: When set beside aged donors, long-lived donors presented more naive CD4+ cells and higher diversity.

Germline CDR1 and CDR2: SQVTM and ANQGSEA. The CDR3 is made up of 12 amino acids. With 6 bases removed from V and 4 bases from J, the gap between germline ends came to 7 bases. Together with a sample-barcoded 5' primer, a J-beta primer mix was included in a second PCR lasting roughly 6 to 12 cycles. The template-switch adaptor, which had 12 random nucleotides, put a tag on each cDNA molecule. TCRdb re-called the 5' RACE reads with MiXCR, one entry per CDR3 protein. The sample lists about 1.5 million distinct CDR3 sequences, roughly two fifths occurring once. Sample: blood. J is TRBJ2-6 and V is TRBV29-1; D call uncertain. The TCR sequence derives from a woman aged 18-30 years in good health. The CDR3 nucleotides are TGCAGCGTGATAACGGGGGCCAACGTCCTGACTTTC. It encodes CSVITGANVLTF.